The clone carrying this TCR beta chain occurred a few times. Antigen: not known. These data come from a study of T cells after posttransplantation cyclophosphamide. Study-wide results and limits: TRB clonality was highly associated with recipient CMV seropositivity and reactivation. Skin or GI-infiltrating T cells shared few TRB sequences with blood.

The CDR3 spans 17 residues. Germline CDR1 SGHDT, CDR2 YYEEEE. The trim removed 2 bases at V and 1 base at J, leaving 4 bases unmatched. Sequenced by immunoSEQ multiplex PCR; TCRdb stores in-frame clones only, minus some. The sample yields around 20,000 clones, 70% to 90% seen once. This TCR derives from a man aged 30 to 45 in good health and a related stem cell transplant donor. Sequencing was performed on memory CD4+ T cells sorted from blood. V is TRBV5-6 and J is TRBJ2-2, with 11 bases lining up with TRBD2. The CDR3 DNA reads as TGTGCCAGCAGCTTCCCCGGGACTAGCGGGAACACCGGGGAGCTGTTTTTT. This sequence encodes CASSFPGTSGNTGELFF.